These 8 T cell receptor beta chains were all obtained from the same sample, sequenced in a study of glioma-infiltrating T cells. TCR alpha and beta CDR3 regions were amplified from RNA using iRepertoire nested multiplex PCR. Via MiXCR, TCRdb re-called the multiplex PCR reads, giving one row per CDR3 protein. The sample contains 100,000 to 150,000 distinct CDR3 sequences, roughly 23% of which appear only once. Source material: glioma tissue, nonneoplastic brain tissue, or PBMCs (not recorded which). The receptors come from a human donor with low-grade glioma or glioblastoma, undergoing nonglioma brain surgery, or in good health (not recorded which).

In regard to this clonotype: This may be a read error, as it is one base from a much larger clone. In this CDR3 the conserved last residue, phenylalanine or tryptophan, is missing, so a read error is likely. The V and J genes are TRBV20-1 and TRBJ1-6; 7 nucleotides agree with TRBD1. The CDR3 spans 13 residues. Trimming removed 5 bases from V and 10 bases from J; junction bases left unmatched: 8. From germline, CDR1 is DFQATT and CDR2 SNEGSKA (reference sequence). The CDR3 sequence: CSASPGTESPLHL. CDR3 coding DNA: TGCAGTGCTTCACCCGGGACAGAATCACCCCTCCACCTT.

Many counts were recorded for this clonotype. The CDR3: CATTMLAGSYEQYF. The CDR3 DNA is TGTGCCACCACTATGTTAGCGGGCTCCTACGAGCAGTACTTC. The genes are TRBV7-6 and TRBJ2-7; 7 nucleotides align to TRBD2. Trimming removed 10 bases from V and 0 bases from J; junction bases left unmatched: 9. Germline V lookup: CDR1 SGHVS, CDR2 FNYEAQ. CDR3 length equals 14 residues.

This clonotype was observed at least ten times. The J gene is TRBJ2-1, the V gene TRBV7-9; D remains ambiguous. The CDR3 is made up of 13 amino acids. In germline, CDR1 is SEHNR, CDR2 FQNEAQ (reference sequence). V lost 3 bases, J lost 3 bases, and 6 bases lay in between. Here the CDR3 DNA reads TGTGCCAGCAGCTTGGGCGACTACAATGAGCAGTTCTTC. This encodes CASSLGDYNEQFF.

This clonotype was counted ten times or more. The junction departs from germline at one end; a sequencing error may be responsible. The gene calls are TRBV5-1 and TRBJ2-7; 8 bases align to TRBD1. The CDR3 loop spans 14 amino acids. The germline V gene has CDR1 SGHRS and CDR2 YFSETQ. The DNA of the CDR3 is TGTGCCAGCAGCTTAGCCGGACAGGGTTACGAGCAGTACTTC. This codes for CASSLAGQGYEQYF.

This clonotype has a handful of counts. This may come from a read error, since a much larger clone is one base off. The chain joins TRBV20-1 to TRBJ2-7, with TRBD2 as a possible D gene (5 bases). The germline V gene has CDR1 DFQATT and CDR2 SNEGSKA (reference sequence). The CDR3 has 15 residues. CDR3 bases: TGCAGTGCTAATTACGCCCGGCTAGCCTCCTACGAGCATTACTTC. This encodes CSANYARLASYEHYF.

The V call is TRBV12-3 or TRBV12-4, the J call TRBJ2-1; 7 bases fit TRBD2. Unmatched junction bases numbered 5, after V lost 3 bases and J lost 6 bases. This CDR3 is 14 amino acids long. Here the CDR3 DNA reads TGTGCCAGCAGTTTCGCTGGCGGGGGCAATGAGCAGTTCTTC. It is translated as CASSFAGGGNEQFF.

In regard to this clonotype: A much larger clonotype is one base distant, so this may be a read error. This chain connects TRBV2 to TRBJ2-3; D is undetermined. CDR1 is SNHLY and CDR2 is FYNNEI in the germline V gene. The CDR3 has 12 amino acids. Trimming shortened V by 7 bases and J by 2 bases, and 7 bases separated the two germline ends. CDR3: CASKKLTDTQYF. For the CDR3, the DNA is TGTGCCAGCAAGAAGCTCACAGATACGCAGTATTTT. The variable domain in full, with the rest retrieved from reference TRBV2 and TRBJ2-3, is EPEVTQTPSHQVTQMGQEVILRCVPISNHLYFYWYRQILGQKVEFLVSFYNNEISEKSEIFDDQFSVERPDGSNFTLKIRSTKLEDSAMYFCASKKLTDTQYFGPGTRLTVL.

The rearrangement links TRBV19 to TRBJ1-5; D gene unclear. V lost 5 bases and J 6 bases, leaving 14 bases between the germline ends. The CDR3 extends over 14 amino acids. Germline V lookup: CDR1 LNHDA, CDR2 SQIVND (reference sequence). CDR3 in amino acids: CASSFLGGSQPQHF. In DNA form, the CDR3 reads TGTGCCAGTAGTTTTCTGGGTGGGAGTCAGCCCCAGCATTTT. Based on the CDR3 plus reference TRBV19 and TRBJ1-5, the full variable domain is DGGITQSPKYLFRKEGQNVTLSCEQNLNHDAMYWYRQDPGQGLRLIYYSQIVNDFQKGDIAEGYSVSREKKESFPLTVTSAQKNPTAFYLCASSFLGGSQPQHFGDGTRLSIL.